The source of this TCR beta chain is a study of blood T cell repertoires in COVID-19. In the study overall: The United States, Italy and Spain provided the acute and convalescent COVID-19 samples. T cells, B-cell-depleted T cells, or PBMCs provided the cDNA or gDNA that served as material.

Methods used by the authors: Cell counts per sample came from amplifying reference gene primers. Sequencing used immunoSEQ multiplex PCR; TCRdb keeps in-frame clones, though not all of them. The V and J calls and clone size come from that table; D and trimming were worked out from the DNA. The sample records approximately 120,000 clones, approximately 81% being singletons. The CDR3 runs to 15 residues. CDR1 MDHEN and CDR2 SYDVKM come from the germline V gene. With V trimmed by 5 bases and J by 1 base, 3 bases remained unmatched. The V call is TRBV28, the J call TRBJ1-1; 11 bases line up with TRBD1. Specimen: peripheral blood. This receptor was obtained from a man aged 40-49 years with active or convalescent COVID-19. CDR3 coding DNA: TGTGCCAGCAGTAGGACAGGGGGCCCGAACACTGAAGCTTTCTTT. Its translation is CASSRTGGPNTEAFF.